This T cell receptor (beta chain) derives from a study of blood T cell repertoires in COVID-19. The wider study: From T cells, B-cell-depleted T cells, or PBMCs came the material, which was cDNA or gDNA.

Those who participated ranged in age from 18 to 89 years and resided in about two dozen US areas. Donors in Cohort 3 counted as recovered after two negative PCRs, clearance, or symptom resolution. Trimming stripped 4 bases from V and 0 bases from J, with 13 bases between. CDR1 SGHNT and CDR2 YYREEE come from the germline V gene (reference sequence). CDR3 size: 15 residues. Method: immunoSEQ multiplex PCR; TCRdb's copy keeps in-frame clones and lacks some. Of about 480,000 clones in the sample, approximately 87% were seen once. The gene calls are TRBV5-4 and TRBJ1-2, with a tentative D call TRBD1 (6 bases). This clonotype was sampled from a woman in her thirties or forties who had recovered from COVID-19. Sample: PBMCs or T cells enriched from blood (not recorded which). CDR3 sequence reads: CASSEQGVSNYGYTF. The CDR3 DNA follows: TGTGCCAGCAGCGAACAGGGAGTTTCTAACTATGGCTACACCTTC.